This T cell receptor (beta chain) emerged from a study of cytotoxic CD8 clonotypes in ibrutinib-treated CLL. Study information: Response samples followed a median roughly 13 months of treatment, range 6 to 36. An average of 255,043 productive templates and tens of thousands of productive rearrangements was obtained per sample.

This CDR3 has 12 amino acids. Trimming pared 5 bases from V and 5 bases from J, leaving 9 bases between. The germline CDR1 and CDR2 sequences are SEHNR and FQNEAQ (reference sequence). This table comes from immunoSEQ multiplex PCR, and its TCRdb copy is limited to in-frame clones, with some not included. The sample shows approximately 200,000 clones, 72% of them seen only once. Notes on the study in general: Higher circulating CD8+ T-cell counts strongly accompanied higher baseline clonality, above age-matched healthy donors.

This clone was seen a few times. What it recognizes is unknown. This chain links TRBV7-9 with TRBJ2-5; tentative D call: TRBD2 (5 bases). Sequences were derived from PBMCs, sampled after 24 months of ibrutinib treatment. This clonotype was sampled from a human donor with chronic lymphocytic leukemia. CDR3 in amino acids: CASSAPGETQYF. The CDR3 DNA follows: TGTGCCAGCAGCGCACCGGGGGAGACCCAGTACTTC.